This T cell receptor beta chain was documented in a study of CD8+ T cells in alopecia areata (dated by TCRdb to the late 2010s). At the level of the whole study: Skin from C3H/HeJ donors aged roughly 6-13 months with spontaneous alopecia was grafted onto female C3H/HeJ recipients aged roughly 7-10 weeks. The study used high-throughput TCRbeta sequencing to examine T cell clonal expansion in alopecia areata, in both the C3H/HeJ mouse model and human patients. Scalp tissue and sorted CD4+ and CD8+ peripheral blood T cells from patchy and totalis/universalis alopecia areata patients and from healthy controls were covered by human TCRbeta sequencing. Clonality in the scalp was compared among normal scalp (n=4), patchy alopecia areata scalp (n=8), and alopecia totalis/universalis scalp (n=8). RNA came from the PAXgene miRNA kit for fixed scalp, the miRNeasy kit for PBMCs, and the RNeasy kit for mouse skin. Amplification of TCRbeta CDR3 regions was done by immunoSEQ multiplex PCR using 35 Vbeta forward primers and 13 Jbeta reverse primers. Study-wide conclusions, independent of this receptor: Shared TCR sequences between patients were less evident than in mice, which may be partly attributable to HLA diversity in the patient population. Resident alphabeta T cells in normal human skin are also sequenced, complicating scalp TCR repertoire analysis, unlike mouse skin dominated by gammadelta T cells. Lesional scalp, especially in alopecia totalis/universalis, showed higher clonality and more expanded CD8+ clones than normal scalp, suggesting antigenic drive.

The germline V gene (reference sequence) supplies CDR1 FNHDT and CDR2 SITEND. The CDR3 runs 14 amino acids, cysteine and phenylalanine included. The CDR3 was read in part: 30 bases, with the frame set at base 1. The library relied on the immunoSEQ multiplex PCR assay. For TCR sequencing, RNA was extracted from every sample and reverse transcribed into cDNA to serve as template. SuperScript III was used to make first-strand cDNA, primed with a 2:1 mix of oligo-dT and random hexamers. A synthetic immune receptor repertoire was used to measure amplification bias, and any remaining bias was corrected computationally. Libraries were sequenced on Illumina HiSeq with 60 bp reads covering the CDR3, read from J toward V. In the source study's methods: Raw reads were preprocessed to remove errors, and CDR3 was defined by IMGT conventions from the conserved cysteine to phenylalanine. Clonality was computed by normalizing Shannon entropy by log2 of the number of productive unique TCRs and subtracting the result from 1. CD4 or CD8 identity of scalp clones was inferred by cross-referencing scalp TCRbeta sequences with sorted blood CD4 and CD8 repertoires. Not all clones reach the TCRdb copy of this immuneACCESS table, which keeps in-frame sequences only. Checked studies attribute under half of the gap to unresolved V genes and leave the rest unexplained. V and J calls plus clone size are reproduced from that table; the DNA served to infer D and trimming. The sample features approximately 280,000 clones, and none is a singleton. Of the sample, 1.2% falls within the top ten clones.

This clone was counted between two and nine times. What this receptor recognizes is not known. This is a murine receptor, so its gene nomenclature and germline sequences are mouse based. The CDR3 is cut off 4 residues early in the read; its end comes from the germline J gene. At the DNA level, this CDR3 is encoded by other sequences in the same sample as well. Pooled mouse cutaneous lymph node cells were stained for CD4, CD8alpha, NKG2D, NKG2ACE and other markers and were then sorted on a BD Influx. The sample was CD4+ T cells sorted from a lymph node. This chain is built from TRBV19 and TRBJ2-5; 11 junctional bases match TRBD2. The receptor comes from a C3H/HeJ mouse with alopecia areata. For this strain, the MHC haplotype is H2-k. The CDR3 reads CASSTGTGGDTQYF. The CDR3 DNA, read in part, is TGTGCCAGCAGTACCGGGACTGGGGGAGAC.